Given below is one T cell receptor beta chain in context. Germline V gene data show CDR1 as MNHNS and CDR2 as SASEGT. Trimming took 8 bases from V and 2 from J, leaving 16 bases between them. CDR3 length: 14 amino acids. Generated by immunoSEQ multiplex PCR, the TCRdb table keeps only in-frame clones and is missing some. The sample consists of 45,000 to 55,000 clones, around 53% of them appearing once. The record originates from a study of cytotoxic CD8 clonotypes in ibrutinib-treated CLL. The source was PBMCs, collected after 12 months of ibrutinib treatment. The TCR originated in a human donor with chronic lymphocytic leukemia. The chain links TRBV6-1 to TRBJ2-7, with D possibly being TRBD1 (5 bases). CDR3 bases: TGTGCCAGCCTGGAAGCAGGGAAGACCTACGAGCAGTACTTC. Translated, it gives CASLEAGKTYEQYF.